The table lists the clone carrying this TCR beta chain with many counts. This CDR3 has 15 amino acids. The V and J ends lost 6 bases and 5 bases, in that order; junction bases with no gene match: 12. Germline CDR1 is MNHEY and CDR2 is SVGEGT. The sample belongs to a study of early T cells in non-severe SARS-CoV-2 infection. TCRdb re-called the 5' RACE reads with MiXCR, one entry per CDR3 protein. The table records 50,000 to 65,000 distinct CDR3 sequences, about 9.1% of them present only once. The gene calls are TRBV6-2 or TRBV6-3 and TRBJ2-5; 7 nucleotides match TRBD1. Sequencing was done on a sample of whole blood. This TCR came from an adult who was a healthcare worker with PCR-confirmed SARS-CoV-2 infection or an uninfected control (not recorded which). In DNA, the CDR3 is TGTGCCAGCAGAGACCCGGGACAAGGGGGCGAGACCCAGTACTTC. Amino acids: CASRDPGQGGETQYF.